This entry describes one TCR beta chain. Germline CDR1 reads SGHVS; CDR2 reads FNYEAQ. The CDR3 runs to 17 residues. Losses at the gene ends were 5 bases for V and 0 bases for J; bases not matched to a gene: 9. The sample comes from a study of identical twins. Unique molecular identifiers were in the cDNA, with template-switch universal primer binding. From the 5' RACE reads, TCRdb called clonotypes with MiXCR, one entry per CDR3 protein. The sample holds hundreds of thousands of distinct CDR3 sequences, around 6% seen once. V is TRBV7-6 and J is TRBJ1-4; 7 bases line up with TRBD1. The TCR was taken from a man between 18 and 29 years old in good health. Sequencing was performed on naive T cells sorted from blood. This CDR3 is CASSPRQGLTTNEKLFF. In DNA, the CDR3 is TGTGCCAGCAGCCCGAGACAGGGTTTGACAACTAATGAAAAACTGTTTTTT.